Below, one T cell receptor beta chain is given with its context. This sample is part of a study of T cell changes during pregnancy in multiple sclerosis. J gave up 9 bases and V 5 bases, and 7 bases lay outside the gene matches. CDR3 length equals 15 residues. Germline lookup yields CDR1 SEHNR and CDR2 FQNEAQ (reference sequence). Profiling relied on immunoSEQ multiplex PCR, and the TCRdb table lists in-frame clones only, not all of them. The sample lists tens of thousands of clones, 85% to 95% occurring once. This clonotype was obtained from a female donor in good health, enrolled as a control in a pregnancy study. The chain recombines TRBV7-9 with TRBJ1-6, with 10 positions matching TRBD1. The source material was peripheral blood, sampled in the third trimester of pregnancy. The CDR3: CASSGQGQGSSPLHF. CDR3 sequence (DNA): TGTGCCAGCAGCGGACAGGGACAGGGGAGTTCACCCCTCCACTTT.